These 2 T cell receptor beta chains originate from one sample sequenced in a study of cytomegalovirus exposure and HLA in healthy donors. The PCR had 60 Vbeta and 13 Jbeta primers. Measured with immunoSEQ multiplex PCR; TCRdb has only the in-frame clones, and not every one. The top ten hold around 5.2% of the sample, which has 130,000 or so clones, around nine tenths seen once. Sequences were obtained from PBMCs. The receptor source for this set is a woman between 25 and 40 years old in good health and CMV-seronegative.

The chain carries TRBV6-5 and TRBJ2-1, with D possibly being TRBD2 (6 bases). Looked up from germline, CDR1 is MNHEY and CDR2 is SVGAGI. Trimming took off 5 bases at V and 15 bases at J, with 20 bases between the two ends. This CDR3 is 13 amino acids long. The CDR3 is CASSPPGLTLLFF. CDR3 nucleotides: TGTGCCAGCAGTCCTCCGGGACTTACCCTTCTGTTCTTC.

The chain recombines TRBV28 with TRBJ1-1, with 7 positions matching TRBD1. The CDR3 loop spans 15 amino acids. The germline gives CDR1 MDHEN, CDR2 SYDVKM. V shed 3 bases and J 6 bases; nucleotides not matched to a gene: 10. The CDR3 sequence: CASSFRGTAYAEAFF. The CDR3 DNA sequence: TGTGCCAGCAGTTTTAGGGGGACAGCTTACGCTGAAGCTTTCTTT.